This is a list of T cell receptor beta chains from one sample in a study of T cells in Graves' hyperthyroidism and ophthalmopathy. TCRdb independently ran MiXCR on the multiplex PCR reads; one entry per CDR3 protein. The sample carries under 800,000 distinct CDR3 sequences, less than 15% recorded once. Input material: blood. Receptors were obtained from a woman aged 18-29 years with Graves' hyperthyroidism. Each CDR3 is given with its conserved first and last residue. The D gene is left open where the match is weak. Some rows mark clone size as missing; the rest say once, few, many or name a class of expanded clone.

>NA|15|TRBV10-3|TRBJ2-7|many
TGTGCCATCAGTGAGAGGGGTCACACTTCCTACGAGCAGTACTTC
CAISERGHTSYEQYF
>NA|14|TRBV13|TRBJ2-7|many
TGTGCCAGCAGCCTGCGAAGTGGCTCCTACGAGCAGTACTTC
CASSLRSGSYEQYF
>NA|12|TRBV19|TRBJ1-1|NA
TGTGCCAGTAGTGCAGTCGGGACAAAAGCTTTCTTT
CASSAVGTKAFF
>NA|16|TRBV2|TRBJ2-1|many
TGTGCCAGCAGTGAGGGTACTCCCCTTTCCTACAATGAGCAGTTCTTC
CASSEGTPLSYNEQFF
>NA|15|TRBV28|TRBJ1-1|many
TGTGCCAGCAGTTTATACACTGCCGGGAACACTGAAGCTTTCTTT
CASSLYTAGNTEAFF
>NA|16|TRBV4-1|TRBJ2-1|few
TGCGCCAGCAGCCATCCCCCAATCGCGGGTTCGGATGAGCAGTTCTTC
CASSHPPIAGSDEQFF
>NA|18|TRBV18|TRBJ1-5|NA
TGTGCCAGCTCAACCCCATCTAGATCGCCGATTAGCAATCAGCCCCAGCATTTT
CASSTPSRSPISNQPQHF
>NA|16|TRBV7-3|TRBJ2-2|NA
TGTGCCAGCAGCTTATTTGTCAGGGGTGGCACCGGGGAGCTGTTTTTT
CASSLFVRGGTGELFF
>NA|14|TRBV4-1|TRBJ1-5|many
TGCGCCAGCAGCCAAGCGTACGGTGCCCAGCCCCAGCATTTT
CASSQAYGAQPQHF
>TRBD1|16|TRBV12-3/TRBV12-4|TRBJ1-6|many
TGTGCCAGCAGTCCAACGACAGGGGGCGGGAATTCACCCCTCCACTTT
CASSPTTGGGNSPLHF
>NA|13|TRBV28|TRBJ1-1|few
TGTGCCAGCAGCTGGGGAGGGAACCCTGAAGCTTTCTTT
CASSWGGNPEAFF
>TRBD1|14|TRBV13|TRBJ1-1|many
TGTGCCAGCAGCTCCCCGGGACAGGGGGCTGAAGCTTTCTTT
CASSSPGQGAEAFF
>TRBD2|15|TRBV2|TRBJ2-3|many
TGTGCCAGCAGGCCGACTAGCGGGATGGCTCATACGCAGTATTTT
CASRPTSGMAHTQYF
>TRBD1|14|TRBV9|TRBJ1-2|NA
TGTGCCAGCAGCTTTCTAACAGGGGCCGGTGGCTACACCTTC
CASSFLTGAGGYTF
>TRBD1|14|TRBV2|TRBJ1-2|many
TGTGCCAGCAGTGAAGGACAGGGGGCATATGGCTACACCTTC
CASSEGQGAYGYTF
>NA|14|TRBV14|TRBJ2-2|many
TGTGCCAGCAGCCTTCCGGGGACGGCCGGGGAGCTGTTTTTT
CASSLPGTAGELFF
>NA|16|TRBV7-8|TRBJ2-2|NA
TGTGCCAACACCAAAAATCGCCTTCCTATCACCGGGGAGCTGTTTTTT
CANTKNRLPITGELFF
>NA|14|TRBV9|TRBJ2-3|many
TGTGCCAGCAGCGTCCCTAGCAGCACAGATACGCAGTATTTT
CASSVPSSTDTQYF
>NA|15|TRBV5-1|TRBJ2-3|many
TGCGCCAGCAGCTTAAGATCAACAATCACAGATACGCAGTATTTT
CASSLRSTITDTQYF
>TRBD2|14|TRBV6-1|TRBJ2-3|NA
TGTGCCAGCAGTGAATCCGCGGGAGTAAATACGCAGTATTTT
CASSESAGVNTQYF
>TRBD2|16|TRBV2|TRBJ2-1|NA
TGTGCCAGCAGTTCCGGGACTAGCGACGCTCCACGTGAGCAGTTCTTC
CASSSGTSDAPREQFF
>TRBD1|15|TRBV6-1|TRBJ2-2|NA
TGTGCCAGCAGAGCGACAGGGTCGTCCGCCGGGGAGCTGTTTTTT
CASRATGSSAGELFF
>NA|17|TRBV4-3|TRBJ2-2|NA
TGCGCCAGCAGTGGTGGGAGAGGCGGCCAAAACACCGGGGAGCTGTTTTTT
CASSGGRGGQNTGELFF
>NA|15|TRBV27|TRBJ2-7|NA
TGTGCCAGCAGTTTAAGCGGCGTAGTCGCCTACGAGCAGTACTTC
CASSLSGVVAYEQYF
>NA|16|TRBV11-3|TRBJ2-2|once
TGTGCCAGCAGAACCTTCCAGGGGACGAACACCGGGGAGCTGTTTTTT
CASRTFQGTNTGELFF
>NA|14|TRBV2|TRBJ1-2|many
TGTGCCAGCAGGAACCGCGTCCGGATATATGGCTACACCTTC
CASRNRVRIYGYTF
>NA|17|TRBV12-5|TRBJ1-1|NA
TGTGCTAGTGGTTTGGTGATGGCAGGGAGTATGAACACTGAAGCTTTCTTT
CASGLVMAGSMNTEAFF
>NA|17|TRBV6-1|TRBJ2-5|few
TGTGCCAGCAGCCAGACCGACGTCCGAAGACTGCGAGAGACCCAGTACTTC
CASSQTDVRRLRETQYF
>TRBD2|18|TRBV28|TRBJ2-1|few
TGTGCCAGCAGCCCGGAGGGACTAGCGGGAGTACCCTACAATGAGCAGTTCTTC
CASSPEGLAGVPYNEQFF
>NA|15|TRBV20-1|TRBJ2-6|many
TGCAGCGCTAGAGAACCGGCTACCGGGGCCAACGTCCTGACTTTC
CSAREPATGANVLTF
>TRBD1|14|TRBV9|TRBJ1-6|NA
TGTGCCAGCAGCGCACAGGGGTATAATTCACCCCTCCACTTT
CASSAQGYNSPLHF
>TRBD2|14|TRBV28|TRBJ2-1|many
TGTGCCACCGTTAGCGGGGGAGTTTACAATGAGCAGTTCTTC
CATVSGGVYNEQFF
>TRBD1|14|TRBV12-3/TRBV12-4|TRBJ2-7|many
TGTGCCAGCACCCGCCGGGACAGTACCTACGAGCAGTACTTC
CASTRRDSTYEQYF
>TRBD2|16|TRBV9|TRBJ2-5|many
TGTGCCAGCAGCGTAGGGATAGCGGGAGTTGATGAGACCCAGTACTTC
CASSVGIAGVDETQYF
>NA|15|TRBV7-2|TRBJ1-5|many
TGTGCCAGCAGCTTAGAGAGCGGCTGGGATCAGCCCCAGCATTTT
CASSLESGWDQPQHF
>TRBD2|17|TRBV6-1|TRBJ2-1|many
TGTGCCAGCAGTGACCGGACTAGCGGGACACTATACAATGAGCAGTTCTTC
CASSDRTSGTLYNEQFF
>NA|13|TRBV20-1|TRBJ1-1|few
TGCAGTGCTCCTGGGGCGGTGAACACTGAAGCTTTCTTT
CSAPGAVNTEAFF
>TRBD1|15|TRBV27|TRBJ1-2|NA
TGTGCCAGCAGCCCGAGGGGGCTCGCGAACTATGGCTACACCTTC
CASSPRGLANYGYTF
>NA|14|TRBV6-2/TRBV6-3|TRBJ2-4|NA
TGTGCCAGCAGTTTCCGACGGGAGAAAAACATTCAGTACTTC
CASSFRREKNIQYF
>NA|13|TRBV30|TRBJ2-3|few
TGTGCCTGGAGTGTAGGACCCCTGGATACGCAGTATTTT
CAWSVGPLDTQYF
>TRBD1|16|TRBV12-3/TRBV12-4|TRBJ1-1|NA
TGTGCCAGCAGTCCCTCTCCAGGGGGCGTCAACACTGAAGCTTTCTTT
CASSPSPGGVNTEAFF
>NA|13|TRBV29-1|TRBJ1-2|NA
TGCAGCGTTGGCTGGCCAGGGGCCTATGGCTACACCTTC
CSVGWPGAYGYTF
>NA|15|TRBV5-6|TRBJ2-1|few
TGTGCCAGCAGCCTGGGCGGGACACGATACAATGAGCAGTTCTTC
CASSLGGTRYNEQFF
>TRBD2|21|TRBV12-3/TRBV12-4|TRBJ2-3|many
TGTGCCAGCAGGTTGGGGGGGTGGCGAGTAGCGGGAGTCGAAAGCACAGATACGCAGTATTTT
CASRLGGWRVAGVESTDTQYF